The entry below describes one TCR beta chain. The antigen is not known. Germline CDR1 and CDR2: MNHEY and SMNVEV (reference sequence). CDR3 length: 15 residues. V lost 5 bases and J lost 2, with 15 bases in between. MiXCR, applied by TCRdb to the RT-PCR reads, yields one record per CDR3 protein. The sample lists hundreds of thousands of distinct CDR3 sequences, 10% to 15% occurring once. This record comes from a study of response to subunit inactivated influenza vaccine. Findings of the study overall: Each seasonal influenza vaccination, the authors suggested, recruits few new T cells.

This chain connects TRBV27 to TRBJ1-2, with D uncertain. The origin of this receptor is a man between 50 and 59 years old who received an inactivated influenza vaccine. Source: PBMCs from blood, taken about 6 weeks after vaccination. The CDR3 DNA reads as TGTGCCAGCAGTACCTCCCCTGGGTACAACTATGGCTACACCTTC. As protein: CASSTSPGYNYGYTF.